These 7 T cell receptor beta chains were all obtained from the same sample, sequenced in a study of spatial heterogeneity in lung cancer. General study findings and limits: It was found that expanded intratumoral alpha and beta TCR counts tracked tumor mutation counts.

Their recognized antigens are unknown. MiXCR was run by TCRdb on the 5' RACE reads, yielding one entry per CDR3 protein. The sample comprises approximately 5,000 distinct CDR3 sequences, approximately 8% of which are singletons, and over 30% rests with the top ten. Specified time point: sample taken at primary tumor resection. Sequencing used lung tumor tissue, obtained at surgery. These receptors all stem from a female donor with early-stage non-small cell lung cancer.

This clonotype showed up many times. The chain employs TRBV2 and TRBJ1-3; tentatively, D is TRBD1 (5 bases). Trimming left V 0 bases short and J 3 bases short, with 15 bases between. CDR3 length equals 17 residues. The V gene's germline CDR1 is SNHLY and CDR2 FYNNEI. The CDR3 coding sequence is TGTGCCAGCAGTGAAGCCTCTAGTGGCAGGGATGGAAACACCATATATTTT. Its protein product is CASSEASSGRDGNTIYF. Supplemented by reference TRBV2 and TRBJ1-3, the full variable domain reads EPEVTQTPSHQVTQMGQEVILRCVPISNHLYFYWYRQILGQKVEFLVSFYNNEISEKSEIFDDQFSVERPDGSNFTLKIRSTKLEDSAMYFCASSEASSGRDGNTIYFGEGSWLTVV.

The rearrangement joins TRBV27 to TRBJ2-3; 7 bases align to TRBD1. CDR1 MNHEY and CDR2 SMNVEV come from the germline V gene (reference sequence). The CDR3 totals 15 residues. The trim removed 4 bases at V and 0 bases at J, leaving 4 bases unmatched. CDR3 in amino acids: CASSYRGRSTDTQYF. The DNA of the CDR3 is TGTGCCAGCAGTTACAGGGGCCGGAGCACAGATACGCAGTATTTT.

This clonotype showed up many times. This sequence joins TRBV28 and TRBJ1-6; tentative D call: TRBD1 (5 bases). Trimming removed 5 bases from V and 7 bases from J, with 12 bases in between. CDR3 length: 14 amino acids. Germline-derived CDR1 and CDR2 are MDHEN and SYDVKM. The CDR3 here is CASSVPGSNSPLHF. The DNA of the CDR3 is TGTGCCAGCAGTGTACCAGGGTCCAATTCACCCCTCCACTTT.

This clonotype has at least ten counts. This rearrangement joins TRBV28 to TRBJ1-2, with 7 bases lining up with TRBD1. J gave up 4 bases and V 6 bases, and 8 bases lay outside the gene matches. Looked up from germline, CDR1 is MDHEN and CDR2 is SYDVKM. CDR3 size: 14 residues. The CDR3: CASSRGGAGYGYTF. In DNA form, the CDR3 reads TGTGCCAGCAGCCGAGGGGGCGCTGGCTATGGCTACACCTTC.

In this sample, this clonotype turned up many times. The genes are TRBV3-1 and TRBJ1-3; TRBD1 matches 8 bases. The CDR3 totals 16 residues. Germline-derived CDR1 and CDR2 are LGHDT and YNNKEL (reference sequence). V was pared by 7 bases and J by 2 bases, with 10 bases of the junction left unmatched. In nucleotides, the CDR3 is TGTGCCAGCACTCGCAACAGGGGGGCTACTGGAAACACCATATATTTT. Translating it yields CASTRNRGATGNTIYF.

This clonotype was detected ten times or more. The gene calls are TRBV28 and TRBJ2-6; D unclear. Germline V gene sequence: CDR1 MDHEN, CDR2 SYDVKM. The CDR3 has 16 residues. Between the trimmed V and J ends, which lost 4 bases and 1 base, there was a span of 11 bases. CDR3 in DNA: TGTGCCAGCAGTTCCCCCGGGCGGTCTGGGGCCAACGTCCTGACTTTC. Protein product: CASSSPGRSGANVLTF.

This clonotype appeared many times. The chain has TRBV7-2 and TRBJ2-7; 10 nucleotides line up with TRBD2. V lost 4 bases and J lost 2; bases outside the gene matches: 8. This CDR3 has 16 residues. Germline V gene data show CDR1 as SGHTA and CDR2 as FQGNSA. CDR3 amino acids: CASSWPSGSGPYEQYF. As DNA, the CDR3 is TGTGCCAGCAGCTGGCCTAGCGGGAGCGGGCCCTACGAGCAGTACTTC.